This passage covers 23 T cell receptor beta chains from one sample sequenced in a study of blood T cells in healthy people across ages. Using a J-beta primer mix together with a sample-barcoded 5' primer, a second PCR was run for about 6 to 12 cycles. TCRdb re-derived calls from the 5' RACE reads in MiXCR, one entry per CDR3 protein. The sample records under 1,000,000 distinct CDR3 sequences, around half being singletons. The source material was blood. These receptors originate from an elderly man in good health.

This clonotype has more than one count but fewer than ten. The gene calls are TRBV7-9 and TRBJ2-7, with D possibly TRBD2 on 5 matching bases. Per the germline V gene, CDR1 is SEHNR and CDR2 is FQNEAQ (reference sequence). CDR3 size: 17 residues. Trimming removed 5 bases from V and 4 bases from J, with 24 bases in between. The chain's CDR3 is CASSPFNRTEKMYEQYF. Written as DNA, the CDR3 is TGTGCCAGCAGCCCATTCAATAGGACTGAGAAAATGTACGAGCAGTACTTC.

Concerning this clonotype itself: This sequence may be a read error, since a much larger clone differs from it by one base. This rearrangement joins TRBV6-5 to TRBJ2-7; 8 bases line up with TRBD1. Per the germline V gene, CDR1 is MNHEY and CDR2 is SVGAGI. The J segment lost 6 bases and the V segment lost 10 bases, leaving 11 bases of the junction unmatched. The CDR3 runs 13 residues. Here the CDR3 DNA reads TGTGCCACCTGGGACAGGCCCCACGGCGAGCAGTACTTC. Encoded protein: CATWDRPHGEQYF.

The chain couples TRBV5-1 to TRBJ2-1; TRBD2 matches at 9 bases. Trimming took 6 bases from V and 5 from J; bases not matched to a gene: 9. The CDR3 is made up of 15 amino acids. Germline lookup yields CDR1 SGHRS and CDR2 YFSETQ. CDR3: CASTLTGLANNEQFF. DNA for the CDR3: TGCGCCAGCACCCTCACGGGACTAGCTAACAATGAGCAGTTCTTC.

This clonotype was recorded a few times. The V call is TRBV10-3, the J call TRBJ2-7; the match to TRBD2 covers 8 bases. This CDR3 contains 15 residues. The germline gives CDR1 ENHRY, CDR2 SYGVKD. After removal of 2 bases from V and 3 bases from J, the junction contained 6 bases not matched to a gene. CDR3 region: CAISEAERGLYEQYF. CDR3 nucleotide sequence: TGTGCCATCAGTGAGGCGGAGCGGGGGCTCTACGAGCAGTACTTC.

V is TRBV7-2 and J is TRBJ2-3, with D possibly matching TRBD2 (5 bases). Germline-derived CDR1 and CDR2 are SGHTA and FQGNSA. The CDR3 has 15 amino acids. V was shortened by 3 bases and J by 7 bases, with 17 bases between the two germline ends. The CDR3 sequence: CASSFSSRALNTQYF. The CDR3 region has the DNA TGTGCCAGCAGCTTTTCATCGAGGGCACTCAATACGCAGTATTTT.

This clonotype occurred a few times. This sequence joins TRBV14 and TRBJ2-5; 12 bases fit TRBD1. The DNA matches TRBJ2-7 better at its end, which makes the J call doubtful. This CDR3 contains 18 residues. CDR1 SGHDN and CDR2 FVKESK come from the germline V gene. DNA for the CDR3: TGTGCCAGCTGTTCCGGGACAGGGGGCGGGGAGTCAACCTACGAGCAGTACTTC. Protein: CASCSGTGGGESTYEQYF.

V usage is TRBV20-1 and J usage is TRBJ2-5; 7 bases agree with TRBD1. CDR3 length: 12 amino acids. Germline loops: CDR1 DFQATT, CDR2 SNEGSKA (reference sequence). The J segment lost 5 bases and the V segment lost 3 bases, leaving 3 bases of the junction unmatched. In DNA, the CDR3 is TGCAGTGCTAGCGACAGGGCCGAGACCCAGTACTTC. Encoded protein: CSASDRAETQYF.

This rearrangement joins TRBV12-3 or TRBV12-4 to TRBJ1-6; D possibly corresponds to TRBD1 (5 bases). V was trimmed by 3 bases and J by 9 bases, leaving 12 bases between them. There are 14 residues in the CDR3. Here the CDR3 reads CASSLPGSSSPLHF. In DNA, the CDR3 is TGTGCCAGCAGTTTGCCAGGGTCGAGTTCACCCCTCCACTTT.

This chain joins TRBV20-1 and TRBJ1-5, with no clear D. V was pared by 4 bases and J by 3 bases, with 10 bases between. This CDR3 comprises 13 residues. Germline assignment: CDR1 DFQATT and CDR2 SNEGSKA (reference sequence). In DNA form, the CDR3 reads TGCAGTGCTACCGGGGTAGACAATCAGCCCCAGCATTTT. It codes for CSATGVDNQPQHF.

This clonotype was counted a few times. The chain employs TRBV7-3 and TRBJ1-2, with TRBD1 matching over 12 bases. Trimming took 7 bases from V and 6 from J; bases not matched to a gene: 9. The length of the CDR3 is 15 residues. Germline loops: CDR1 SGHTA, CDR2 FQGTGA. The CDR3 here is CASTSPGQGADGYTF. DNA of the CDR3: TGTGCCAGCACTAGTCCGGGACAGGGGGCTGATGGCTACACCTTC.

A few counts support this clonotype. The chain links TRBV20-1 to TRBJ2-5, with D possibly being TRBD2 (6 bases). The CDR3 is made up of 13 amino acids. The V gene's germline CDR1 is DFQATT and CDR2 SNEGSKA (reference sequence). Trimming took off 3 bases at V and 1 base at J, with 9 bases between the two ends. The CDR3 DNA reads as TGCAGTGCTAGTAGTAGCGGCCAAGAGACCCAGTACTTC. Its translation: CSASSSGQETQYF.

This clonotype appeared a few times. The chain couples TRBV6-1 to TRBJ2-4; D not resolved. Per germline, CDR1 MNHNS and CDR2 SASEGT. With 7 bases removed from V and 1 base from J, the gap between germline ends came to 11 bases. CDR3 length: 14 residues. The CDR3 DNA follows: TGTGCCAGCATTAAGGGTCTTGCCAAAAACATTCAGTACTTC. It yields the protein CASIKGLAKNIQYF.

Only a few counts were recorded for this clonotype. The genes are TRBV20-1 and TRBJ2-5; perhaps TRBD2 as D (5 bases). This CDR3 has 14 residues. V was shortened by 0 bases and J by 1 base, with 9 bases between the two germline ends. Germline V gene sequence: CDR1 DFQATT, CDR2 SNEGSKA (reference sequence). The CDR3 nucleotides are TGCAGTGCTAGAGATGAGGGTACCCAAGAGACCCAGTACTTC. Translation: CSARDEGTQETQYF.

The genes are TRBV28 and TRBJ1-1; no clear D gene. The CDR3 is 14 amino acids. Trimming took off 5 bases at V and 3 bases at J, with 13 bases between the two ends. Germline CDR1 and CDR2: MDHEN and SYDVKM. CDR3 coding DNA: TGTGCCAGCAGTGAGCGACATCTGGACACTGAAGCTTTCTTT. Translation gives CASSERHLDTEAFF.

To note about this clonotype: As the CDR3 is not closed by the conserved phenylalanine or tryptophan, this likely results from a read error. The CDR3 DNA is TGTGCCAGCAGTCCCTATACTTTTACAGGGGTGAGCACAGATACGCAGTATGTT. This encodes CASSPYTFTGVSTDTQYV. The rearrangement uses TRBV12-3 or TRBV12-4 and TRBJ2-3; TRBD1 agrees at 7 bases. CDR3 size: 18 residues. V was clipped by 5 bases and J by 0 bases; unmatched bases: 14.

This clonotype was seen a handful of times. This chain connects TRBV29-1 to TRBJ2-1; D is possibly TRBD1 (5 bases). CDR3 length: 11 residues. Germline CDR1 is SQVTM and CDR2 is ANQGSEA. V was pared by 7 bases and J by 6 bases, with 10 bases between. The CDR3 DNA is TGCAGCGGCAGGGTTGGCAATGAGCAGTTCTTC. Protein: CSGRVGNEQFF.

The chain recombines TRBV30 with TRBJ2-5, with unresolved D. CDR3 length: 12 residues. V was clipped by 2 bases and J by 2 bases, with 6 bases between them. The germline V gene encodes CDR1 GTSNPN and CDR2 SVGIG (reference sequence). The DNA for the CDR3 is TGTGCCTGGAGTTTCGATCAAGAGACCCAGTACTTC. It codes for CAWSFDQETQYF. Drawing the rest from reference TRBV30 and TRBJ2-5, the complete variable domain is SQTIHQWPATLVQPVGSPLSLECTVEGTSNPNLYWYRQAAGRGLQLLFYSVGIGQISSEVPQNLSASRPQDRQFILSSKKLLLSDSGFYLCAWSFDQETQYFGPGTRLLVL.

The V call is TRBV12-3 or TRBV12-4, the J call TRBJ2-1; 10 positions agree with TRBD2. V lost 6 bases, J lost 4 bases, and 9 bases stayed unmatched. This CDR3 has 16 amino acids. CDR3 region: CASRGTGTSAYNEQFF. CDR3 nucleotides: TGTGCCAGCAGGGGCACCGGGACTAGCGCTTACAATGAGCAGTTCTTC.

The chain carries TRBV28 and TRBJ2-7; TRBD1 agrees at 12 bases. CDR1 is MDHEN and CDR2 is SYDVKM in the germline V gene. The CDR3 runs to 17 residues. The V gene end was trimmed by 5 bases and the J gene end by 4 bases; junction bases not matched to a gene: 12. CDR3 sequence: CASSPGTGGYSAYEQYF. In DNA, the CDR3 is TGTGCCAGCAGTCCCGGGACAGGGGGCTACTCCGCTTACGAGCAGTACTTC.

This clonotype was detected ten times or more. This rearrangement joins TRBV12-3 or TRBV12-4 to TRBJ2-7; 11 bases match TRBD1. This CDR3 comprises 15 residues. The trim removed 5 bases at V and 3 bases at J, leaving 6 bases unmatched. The CDR3 sequence: CASSLRTGGVYEQYF. The CDR3 coding sequence is TGTGCCAGCAGTCTTCGGACAGGGGGCGTCTACGAGCAGTACTTC.

This clonotype was found many times. The V gene is TRBV11-2, the J gene TRBJ2-7; 10 positions agree with TRBD1. The CDR3 extends over 15 amino acids. V shed 4 bases, J shed 4 bases, and the junction held 7 bases outside the gene matches. In germline, CDR1 is SGHAT, CDR2 FQNNGV. As DNA, the CDR3 is TGTGCCAGCAGCTCCGCGCCGGGACAGGGGTACGAGCAGTACTTC. Its protein product is CASSSAPGQGYEQYF.

The chain combines TRBV19 with TRBJ2-1, with TRBD2 as a possible D gene (5 bases). The germline V and J ends were trimmed by 4 bases and 5 bases, with 12 bases remaining between them. Germline loops: CDR1 LNHDA, CDR2 SQIVND (reference sequence). This CDR3 is 14 amino acids long. The CDR3 region is CASSTGLGDNEQFF. The CDR3 bases are TGTGCCAGTAGTACGGGATTAGGAGACAATGAGCAGTTCTTC. The full variable domain, in which reference TRBV19 and TRBJ2-1 provide the parts outside the CDR3, is DGGITQSPKYLFRKEGQNVTLSCEQNLNHDAMYWYRQDPGQGLRLIYYSQIVNDFQKGDIAEGYSVSREKKESFPLTVTSAQKNPTAFYLCASSTGLGDNEQFFGPGTRLTVL.

The chain recombines TRBV6-1 with TRBJ2-7, with D perhaps given as TRBD1 or TRBD2 (5 bases each). CDR3 size: 14 residues. Germline values: CDR1 MNHNS, CDR2 SASEGT. Trimming left V 6 bases short and J 3 bases short, with 15 bases between. The CDR3: CASSATLGVYEQYF. CDR3 nucleotide sequence: TGTGCCAGCAGCGCCACCCTGGGGGTCTACGAGCAGTACTTC.